The rows below give T cell receptor beta chains drawn from one sample of a study of blood T cell repertoires in COVID-19. The data were produced by immunoSEQ multiplex PCR, yet TCRdb's version contains in-frame clones alone and is incomplete. The data contain 100,000 or so clones, 85% of them singletons. Material: peripheral blood. These receptors all stem from a man aged 55 to 70 with acute or convalescent COVID-19. Both conserved end residues are part of each CDR3. Fields, in order: clone size, V gene, J gene, D gene, CDR3 DNA, CDR3 protein. The D gene is left open where the match is weak. The listing skips clone size in some rows; elsewhere it reads once, few, many or a size class.

abundance: NA
v_gene: TRBV11-3
j_gene: TRBJ2-2
d_gene: NA
CDR3nt: TGTGCCAGCAGCTCTGGAGCGGGCGGGGAGCTGTTTTTT
CDR3aa: CASSSGAGGELFF

abundance: few
v_gene: TRBV19
j_gene: TRBJ2-7
d_gene: NA
CDR3nt: TGTGCCAGTAGTATAGCGTCCCCCTACGAGCAGTACTTC
CDR3aa: CASSIASPYEQYF

abundance: NA
v_gene: TRBV5-4
j_gene: TRBJ2-1
d_gene: TRBD1
CDR3nt: TGTGCCAGCAGCTCTGGCGGTGGGACAGGGACACACAATGAGCAGTTCTTC
CDR3aa: CASSSGGGTGTHNEQFF

abundance: NA
v_gene: TRBV3-1/TRBV3-2
j_gene: TRBJ2-3
d_gene: NA
CDR3nt: TGTGCCAGCGGAGGACCGCCAGATACGCAGTATTTT
CDR3aa: CASGGPPDTQYF

abundance: NA
v_gene: TRBV30
j_gene: TRBJ2-7
d_gene: TRBD1
CDR3nt: TGTGCCTGGAGTGTACAGGGGGCGGGCGAGCAGTACTTC
CDR3aa: CAWSVQGAGEQYF

abundance: few
v_gene: TRBV20-1
j_gene: TRBJ2-5
d_gene: TRBD2
CDR3nt: TGCAGTGCTAGTACCACTAGCGGGAGGGAAGAGACCCAGTACTTC
CDR3aa: CSASTTSGREETQYF

abundance: NA
v_gene: TRBV9
j_gene: TRBJ2-1
d_gene: NA
CDR3nt: TGTGCCAGCAGCGCCCCTCCCCACCGGGGAGGCGAGCAGTTCTTC
CDR3aa: CASSAPPHRGGEQFF

abundance: NA
v_gene: TRBV9
j_gene: TRBJ1-6
d_gene: TRBD1
CDR3nt: TGTGCCAGCAGCGTAGCCATGGGACAGGGAAACTCACCCCTCCACTTT
CDR3aa: CASSVAMGQGNSPLHF

abundance: few
v_gene: TRBV30
j_gene: TRBJ1-6
d_gene: NA
CDR3nt: TGTGCCTGGAGTGTAATACAGGGAAATTCACCCCTCCACTTT
CDR3aa: CAWSVIQGNSPLHF

abundance: NA
v_gene: TRBV7-2
j_gene: TRBJ2-5
d_gene: TRBD2
CDR3nt: TGTGCCAGCAGCAATGGACTAGCGGGATATCGGAGCGAGACCCAGTACTTC
CDR3aa: CASSNGLAGYRSETQYF

abundance: NA
v_gene: TRBV20-1
j_gene: TRBJ2-7
d_gene: NA
CDR3nt: TGCAGTGCGCGGAACCTCTACGAGCAGTACTTC
CDR3aa: CSARNLYEQYF